The next 23 T cell receptor beta chains were all read from a single sample in a study of T cells in Graves' hyperthyroidism and ophthalmopathy (dated by TCRdb to the late 2010s). The library came from multiplex PCR. These reads were obtained on an Illumina HiSeq 2000. Amplification of TCR beta CDR3 regions was carried out from RNA transcripts. The first round of RT-PCR for the TCR CDR3 was performed with the HTBI primer set and the Qiagen OneStep RT-PCR kit. TCRdb trimmed public reads at Q25 via fastp, called clones via MiXCR and kept in-frame beta chains. A single entry per CDR3 protein holds the most common genes and DNA from its merged rows. The sample data list approximately 380,000 distinct CDR3 sequences, and around an eighth of these were observed just once. Around 28% of the sample lies in the top ten. Sequenced input: blood. The receptors shown here come from a man aged 45-65 years with Graves' ophthalmopathy.

The chain combines TRBV12-5 with TRBJ1-2; 8 bases align to TRBD1. This CDR3 has 14 amino acids. The ends lost 6 bases at V and 8 bases at J; junction bases unmatched: 11. In germline, CDR1 is LGHNT, CDR2 FRNRAP. CDR3 amino acids: CASGTQGDRQGYTF. CDR3 DNA sequence: TGTGCTAGTGGCACACAGGGGGATCGTCAGGGCTACACCTTC.

A word on this clonotype: It may be a read error: a sequence one base away is much more abundant. The CDR3 DNA sequence: TGTGCCAGCAGAGGGAAGACCCAGTACTTC. This codes for CASRGKTQYF. The chain recombines TRBV2 with TRBJ2-5; no reliable D call. The germline V and J ends were trimmed by 6 bases and 6 bases, with 5 bases remaining between them. This CDR3 has 10 amino acids. CDR1 SNHLY and CDR2 FYNNEI come from the germline V gene.

The chain employs TRBV5-1 and TRBJ1-3; the D gene is possibly TRBD1 (6 bases). Germline CDR1 SGHRS, CDR2 YFSETQ. Trimming shortened V by 4 bases and J by 2 bases, and 10 bases separated the two germline ends. This CDR3 has 14 amino acids. The CDR3 sequence is CASSPQGTGNTIYF. CDR3 in DNA: TGCGCCAGCAGCCCACAGGGAACTGGAAACACCATATATTTT.

Comment on this clonotype: At one end, the junction sequence differs from germline, possibly due to a read error. The chain recombines TRBV10-2 with TRBJ1-2, with 9 positions matching TRBD1. This CDR3 has 14 amino acids. Germline CDR1 is WSHSY and CDR2 is SAAADI. DNA for the CDR3: TGCGCCAGCAATGAGGACAGGGGAGGCTATGGCTACACCTTC. Its protein product is CASNEDRGGYGYTF.

The chain carries TRBV29-1 and TRBJ2-3; D might be TRBD1 (6 bases). The V gene lost 7 bases and the J gene lost 1 base, with 9 bases spanning the gap. This CDR3 contains 12 residues. CDR1 SQVTM and CDR2 ANQGSEA come from the germline V gene. In nucleotides, the CDR3 is TGCAGCGGGACAGTGGGCACAGATACGCAGTATTTT. Translated: CSGTVGTDTQYF.

This clonotype was observed many times. A read error may account for a junction end that differs from germline. This chain joins TRBV2 and TRBJ2-7; D uncertain. There are 10 residues in the CDR3. Germline CDR1 and CDR2: SNHLY and FYNNEI. The CDR3 DNA follows: TGTGCCAGCAGTATCGAACTGATACACTTC. It yields the protein CASSIELIHF.

The rearrangement links TRBV29-1 to TRBJ2-5; D is unresolved. V lost 6 bases and J lost 5, with 13 bases in between. The CDR3 runs to 12 residues. CDR1 SQVTM and CDR2 ANQGSEA come from the germline V gene. The CDR3 loop is CSVREIGETQYF. The DNA of the CDR3 is TGCAGCGTCCGCGAGATCGGGGAGACCCAGTACTTC.

J is TRBJ2-2 and V is TRBV9; no definite D call. Trimming removed 0 bases from V and 0 bases from J, with 6 bases in between. The CDR3 has 15 amino acids. Germline-derived CDR1 and CDR2 are SGDLS and YYNGEE. CDR3 protein: CASSVVGTNTGELFF. The CDR3 bases are TGTGCCAGCAGCGTAGTTGGGACGAACACCGGGGAGCTGTTTTTT. Full variable domain (outside the CDR3, taken from reference TRBV9 and TRBJ2-2): DSGVTQTPKHLITATGQRVTLRCSPRSGDLSVYWYQQSLDQGLQFLIQYYNGEERAKGNILERFSAQQFPDLHSELNLSSLELGDSALYFCASSVVGTNTGELFFGEGSRLTVL.

The chain joins TRBV20-1 to TRBJ1-1, with D unresolved. V lost 0 bases, J lost 1 base, and 9 bases lay in between. The CDR3 loop spans 14 amino acids. CDR1 and CDR2 from the germline V gene are DFQATT and SNEGSKA (reference sequence). The CDR3 bases are TGCAGTGCTAGAGATGTTCCGTCGAACACTGAAGCTTTCTTT. Translation: CSARDVPSNTEAFF.

This clonotype came up a few times. The rearrangement joins TRBV2 to TRBJ1-3, with D unresolved. The CDR3 extends over 14 amino acids. Germline V CDR1 and CDR2: SNHLY, FYNNEI. Trimming removed 4 bases from V and 11 bases from J, with 18 bases in between. CDR3 sequence (DNA): TGTGCCAGCAGTGCATCCAGCGATGGCAGCTCCATATATTTT. Residues: CASSASSDGSSIYF.

Of note for this clonotype: Given a much more abundant clone one base away, this may be a read error. As the CDR3 is not closed by the conserved phenylalanine or tryptophan, this likely results from a read error. The J gene is TRBJ2-2, the V gene TRBV3-1; D is ambiguous. V lost 6 bases and J 4 bases, leaving 9 bases between the germline ends. The V gene's germline CDR1 is LGHDT and CDR2 YNNKEL (reference sequence). The CDR3 covers 13 residues. CDR3 nucleotides: TGTGCCAGCAGTCGGATCTCCACCGGGGAGCTGTTTGTT. This sequence encodes CASSRISTGELFV.

The table lists this clonotype with a few counts. The rearrangement links TRBV19 to TRBJ1-5, with TRBD1 identical over 9 bases. CDR3 length: 15 amino acids. V lost 6 bases and J lost 1; bases outside the gene matches: 4. In germline, CDR1 is LNHDA, CDR2 SQIVND (reference sequence). The CDR3 protein is CASRTGQGSNQPQHF. The DNA of the CDR3 is TGTGCCAGTAGGACCGGACAGGGGAGCAATCAGCCCCAGCATTTT.

This clonotype showed up many times. This chain connects TRBV14 to TRBJ2-3, with 9 bases that match TRBD2. J gave up 4 bases and V 4 bases, and 9 bases lay outside the gene matches. CDR3 length: 16 residues. Germline V gives CDR1 SGHDN, CDR2 FVKESK. This CDR3 is CASSPSSGKGSDTQYF. For the CDR3, the DNA is TGTGCCAGCAGCCCCTCTAGCGGGAAGGGCTCAGATACGCAGTATTTT.

V is TRBV7-9 and J is TRBJ1-5; weak D call: TRBD1 (6 bases). Germline V gene lookup returns CDR1 SEHNR and CDR2 FQNEAQ (reference sequence). This CDR3 comprises 16 residues. The V and J ends lost 5 bases and 2 bases respectively, with 16 bases between them. The CDR3 loop is CASSLTGRGGNQPQHF. The CDR3 DNA follows: TGTGCCAGCAGCCTTACTGGGAGGGGGGGCAATCAGCCCCAGCATTTT.

The chain uses TRBV29-1 and TRBJ1-1; no definite D call. The CDR3 length is 12 residues. From germline, CDR1 is SQVTM and CDR2 ANQGSEA. Trimming took off 3 bases at V and 3 bases at J, with 8 bases between the two ends. The CDR3 DNA is TGCAGCGTTGACGGCCAGGACACTGAAGCTTTCTTT. It specifies CSVDGQDTEAFF.

The chain is built from TRBV29-1 and TRBJ2-3; D remains ambiguous. There are 14 residues in the CDR3. V gave up 7 bases and J gave up 4 bases, with 18 bases separating them. From germline, CDR1 is SQVTM and CDR2 ANQGSEA. CDR3 DNA sequence: TGCAGCGCCCTTCGAGTTGGATCCGCAGATACGCAGTATTTT. Amino acid sequence: CSALRVGSADTQYF.

Only a few counts were recorded for this clonotype. The J gene is TRBJ2-6, the V gene TRBV10-3; D not certain. The CDR3 length is 14 residues. Trimming shortened V by 2 bases and J by 2 bases, and 4 bases separated the two germline ends. In germline, CDR1 is ENHRY, CDR2 SYGVKD. DNA of the CDR3: TGTGCCATCAGTGAGAAGGCTGGGGCCAACGTCCTGACTTTC. Its protein product is CAISEKAGANVLTF.

This clonotype was counted a few times. The rearrangement uses TRBV6-1 and TRBJ2-3; no clear D. This CDR3 is 11 amino acids long. Germline values: CDR1 MNHNS, CDR2 SASEGT. The ends were cut back, 8 bases at V and 5 bases at J, with 8 bases in the middle. The CDR3 here is CASVEVDTQYF. The DNA of the CDR3 is TGTGCCAGCGTAGAAGTAGATACGCAGTATTTT.

The chain recombines TRBV27 with TRBJ2-5; TRBD1 agrees at 7 bases. The junction had 10 bases not matched to a gene; V was cut back by 5 bases and J by 7 bases. Per germline, CDR1 MNHEY and CDR2 SMNVEV (reference sequence). The CDR3 covers 14 residues. The CDR3 bases are TGTGCCAGCAGTGGCAGTACAGGGGTGGCGACCCAGTACTTC. Translation: CASSGSTGVATQYF.

This clonotype appeared many times. V gene TRBV27 combines with J gene TRBJ1-5, with 9 nucleotides matching TRBD1. CDR3 length: 16 residues. The germline gives CDR1 MNHEY, CDR2 SMNVEV (reference sequence). With 5 bases clipped from V and 6 bases from J, the junction kept 11 bases outside the gene matches. CDR3 nucleotide sequence: TGTGCCAGCAGTCCAACAATCACAGGGGGCGGTCAGCCCCAGCATTTT. This encodes CASSPTITGGGQPQHF.

This clonotype was observed a handful of times. This may come from a read error, since a much larger clone is one base off. The missing conserved phenylalanine or tryptophan at the end of this CDR3 makes a read error likely. The CDR3 protein is CASSPGQGEAFL. The CDR3, as DNA: TGTGCCAGCAGCCCGGGACAGGGTGAAGCTTTCCTT. J is TRBJ1-1 and V is TRBV7-9, with TRBD1 matching 9 bases. The trim removed 5 bases at V and 7 bases at J, leaving 2 bases unmatched. CDR3 length: 12 residues. Germline values: CDR1 SEHNR, CDR2 FQNEAQ (reference sequence).

In this sample, this clonotype turned up many times. The chain carries TRBV28 and TRBJ2-7; the D is unclear. CDR3 length: 14 amino acids. V was clipped by 4 bases and J by 4 bases, with 14 bases between them. In germline, CDR1 is MDHEN, CDR2 SYDVKM. The CDR3 bases are TGTGCCAGCAGTTCTCGGACGGAAGGGTACGAGCAGTACTTC. Translated: CASSSRTEGYEQYF.

This clonotype was counted a few times. The chain carries TRBV10-1 and TRBJ1-3; D is ambiguous. Looked up from germline, CDR1 is WNHNN and CDR2 is SYGVQD (reference sequence). The CDR3 loop spans 14 amino acids. V was shortened by 3 bases and J by 3 bases, with 9 bases between the two germline ends. The CDR3 nucleotides read TGCGCCAGCAGTGATTTGGGATTTGGAAACACCATATATTTT. Translated, it gives CASSDLGFGNTIYF.